The 25 T cell receptor beta chains reported below all come from one sample, sequenced in a study of blood T cell repertoires in COVID-19. TCRdb keeps only in-frame clones here, not all; method: immunoSEQ multiplex PCR. Here the sample spans approximately 250,000 clones, more than 75% being singletons. The material sequenced was peripheral blood. These receptors originate from a man aged 40-49 years with active or convalescent COVID-19.

The rearrangement joins TRBV7-8 to TRBJ2-2, with 8 bases lining up with TRBD1. Germline V gene lookup returns CDR1 SGHVS and CDR2 FQNEAQ. The CDR3 is made up of 14 amino acids. Trimming cost V 7 bases and J 4 bases; bases outside gene matches: 5. CDR3 DNA sequence: TGTGCCAGCACCGAACAGGGGGGCACCGGGGAGCTGTTTTTT. It specifies CASTEQGGTGELFF.

This clone appeared a single time. Other nucleotide sequences from this sample produce the same CDR3. In nucleotides, the CDR3 is TGCGCCAGCAGTAGGGAGGGGAAAGAGACCCAGTACTTC. Translating gives CASSREGKETQYF. The rearrangement links TRBV5-1 to TRBJ2-5; 7 nucleotides agree with TRBD2. After removal of 5 bases from V and 3 bases from J, the junction contained 4 bases not matched to a gene. This CDR3 spans 13 amino acids. Germline values: CDR1 SGHRS, CDR2 YFSETQ.

V gene TRBV11-1 combines with J gene TRBJ1-2; 8 nucleotides line up with TRBD1. Germline CDR1 and CDR2: SGHAT and FQDESV (reference sequence). This CDR3 region has 15 residues. The J segment lost 0 bases and the V segment lost 8 bases, leaving 8 bases of the junction unmatched. Written as DNA, the CDR3 is TGTGCCAGCGCATATGGGGACAGGACTAACTATGGCTACACCTTC. Its translation: CASAYGDRTNYGYTF.

The chain carries TRBV5-1 and TRBJ2-2; the match to TRBD1 covers 8 bases. The CDR3 consists of 15 residues. The germline V gene encodes CDR1 SGHRS and CDR2 YFSETQ. The J segment lost 6 bases and the V segment lost 2 bases, leaving 6 bases of the junction unmatched. The chain's CDR3 is CASSFGQGNPGELFF. In DNA, the CDR3 is TGCGCCAGCAGCTTTGGACAGGGAAACCCCGGGGAGCTGTTTTTT.

There are a few counts of this clone. The J gene is TRBJ1-5, the V gene TRBV15, with TRBD1 as a possible D gene (5 bases). The CDR3 has 15 amino acids. The ends were cut back, 3 bases at V and 3 bases at J, with 12 bases in the middle. Germline values: CDR1 LNHNV, CDR2 YYDKDF (reference sequence). CDR3 protein: CATSSGGRINQPQHF. In DNA form, the CDR3 reads TGTGCCACCAGCAGCGGGGGACGGATCAATCAGCCCCAGCATTTT.

This clone occurred a few times. The chain is built from TRBV5-1 and TRBJ1-1, with D hard to call. V was clipped by 0 bases and J by 4 bases, with 10 bases between them. CDR1 SGHRS and CDR2 YFSETQ come from the germline V gene. This CDR3 comprises 14 residues. The DNA of the CDR3 is TGCGCCAGCAGCTTGGGCGCGGAGACCACTGAAGCTTTCTTT. It codes for CASSLGAETTEAFF.

CDR3 bases: TGTGCCAGCATTAGGACTAGCGGGAACGGGGAGCTGTTTTTT. This encodes CASIRTSGNGELFF. This sequence joins TRBV2 and TRBJ2-2; 12 nucleotides agree with TRBD2. V shed 7 bases and J 7 bases; nucleotides not matched to a gene: 4. This CDR3 spans 14 amino acids. Per germline, CDR1 SNHLY and CDR2 FYNNEI. Using reference TRBV2 and TRBJ2-2 for the parts outside the CDR3, the full variable domain is EPEVTQTPSHQVTQMGQEVILRCVPISNHLYFYWYRQILGQKVEFLVSFYNNEISEKSEIFDDQFSVERPDGSNFTLKIRSTKLEDSAMYFCASIRTSGNGELFFGEGSRLTVL.

J is TRBJ1-1 and V is TRBV6-2 or TRBV6-3, with 11 bases fitting TRBD1. CDR3 size: 16 residues. The germline V gene has CDR1 MNHEY and CDR2 SVGEGT. The ends lost 6 bases at V and 4 bases at J; junction bases unmatched: 10. CDR3 protein: CASSSPGQGAVTEAFF. The CDR3 DNA reads as TGTGCCAGCAGCTCACCTGGACAGGGGGCGGTCACTGAAGCTTTCTTT.

The J gene is TRBJ2-7, the V gene TRBV5-4; 8 nucleotides line up with TRBD1. Per germline, CDR1 SGHNT and CDR2 YYREEE (reference sequence). V shed 4 bases, J shed 4 bases, and the junction held 10 bases outside the gene matches. CDR3 length equals 15 residues. The CDR3 is CASSPSDRVLYEQYF. The CDR3 coding sequence is TGTGCCAGCAGCCCGTCGGACAGGGTTCTATACGAGCAGTACTTC.

J is TRBJ2-7 and V is TRBV23-1; 8 nucleotides match TRBD2. TRBV23-1 counts as an open reading frame of uncertain function. V trimming: 6 bases; J trimming: 3 bases; junction bases outside the gene matches: 25. The CDR3 extends over 20 amino acids. Here the CDR3 DNA reads TGCGCCAGCAGCCGTCATCCGTTAACACCTTACTGCCGGGAGGGCTACGAGCAGTACTTC. Translating gives CASSRHPLTPYCREGYEQYF.

V and J are TRBV29-1 and TRBJ1-1; no firm D call. Germline CDR1 reads SQVTM; CDR2 reads ANQGSEA. Trimming took 5 bases from V and 5 from J, leaving 9 bases between them. This CDR3 is built from 11 residues. Here the CDR3 reads CSVLVGTEAFF. The CDR3 DNA follows: TGCAGCGTTTTGGTCGGGACTGAAGCTTTCTTT.

The count of this clone is one. V and J are TRBV27 and TRBJ2-3, with a weak D call TRBD2 (5 bases). The CDR3 covers 12 residues. Per the germline V gene, CDR1 is MNHEY and CDR2 is SMNVEV (reference sequence). Between the trimmed V and J ends, which lost 9 bases and 4 bases, there was a span of 11 bases. CDR3 region: CASGVGADTQYF. The CDR3 DNA is TGTGCCAGTGGGGTCGGGGCAGATACGCAGTATTTT.

In DNA form, the CDR3 reads TGTGCCAGCTCCCGGGACAGCGCCAATGAAAAACTGTTTTTT. This encodes CASSRDSANEKLFF. The chain links TRBV2 to TRBJ1-4; 7 nucleotides agree with TRBD1. V lost 8 bases and J lost 5; bases outside the gene matches: 8. Germline V lookup: CDR1 SNHLY, CDR2 FYNNEI. CDR3 length: 14 residues.

The chain couples TRBV5-1 to TRBJ2-7, with 7 bases fitting TRBD2. V was clipped by 3 bases and J by 6 bases; unmatched bases: 9. CDR1 and CDR2 from the germline V gene are SGHRS and YFSETQ. This CDR3 has 14 residues. The CDR3 loop is CASSSTSYSGEQYF. The CDR3 coding sequence is TGCGCCAGCAGCTCGACTAGCTACTCCGGCGAGCAGTACTTC.

The rearrangement links TRBV24-1 to TRBJ1-2; 7 bases map to TRBD1. Per germline, CDR1 KGHDR and CDR2 SFDVKD. The CDR3 is made up of 14 amino acids. Losses at the gene ends were 1 base for V and 6 bases for J; bases not matched to a gene: 4. This CDR3 reads CATSDFDRADGYTF. CDR3 nucleotides: TGTGCCACCAGTGATTTTGACAGGGCCGATGGCTACACCTTC.

The chain employs TRBV5-1 and TRBJ1-4; D not resolved. Trimming cost V 1 base and J 4 bases, with 8 bases left between them. The CDR3 runs to 14 residues. The V gene's germline CDR1 is SGHRS and CDR2 YFSETQ. CDR3 bases: TGCGCCAGCAGCTTGTTAGGAGATAATGAAAAACTGTTTTTT. Translation: CASSLLGDNEKLFF.

In its sample, this clone was seen once. The CDR3, as DNA: TGTGCCAGCAGTGCGGGACAGGGATCAGGAGATACGCAGTATTTT. It yields the protein CASSAGQGSGDTQYF. This sequence joins TRBV6-4 and TRBJ2-3, with 9 bases fitting TRBD1. The ends lost 4 bases at V and 5 bases at J; junction bases unmatched: 7. Germline V gene lookup returns CDR1 MRHNA and CDR2 SNTAGT. This CDR3 contains 15 residues.

V and J are TRBV6-5 and TRBJ1-5; tentatively, D is TRBD1 (5 bases). Germline CDR1 and CDR2: MNHEY and SVGAGI. This CDR3 has 16 amino acids. V was pared by 0 bases and J by 2 bases, with 11 bases between. The CDR3 bases are TGTGCCAGCAGTTACTCGTCTACAGGCGGCAATCAGCCCCAGCATTTT. It translates to CASSYSSTGGNQPQHF.

The CDR3 DNA follows: TGTGCCAGCAGTGGGGGACAGGGTCGAAGTGAAAAACTGTTTTTT. Amino acid sequence: CASSGGQGRSEKLFF. V usage is TRBV28 and J usage is TRBJ1-4; the match to TRBD1 covers 9 bases. V lost 5 bases to trimming and J lost 7 bases; unmatched junction nucleotides: 8. The CDR3 has 15 residues. CDR1 and CDR2 from the germline V gene are MDHEN and SYDVKM.

This chain uses TRBV27 with TRBJ1-2; TRBD1 agrees at 8 bases. Trimming at V came to 5 bases and at J to 4 bases, leaving 9 bases not matched to a gene. Germline V gene data show CDR1 as MNHEY and CDR2 as SMNVEV (reference sequence). The CDR3 is 15 residues long. The CDR3: CASSTTAGGSYGYTF. The DNA of the CDR3 is TGTGCCAGCAGTACGACCGCAGGGGGCAGCTATGGCTACACCTTC.

V gene TRBV7-8 combines with J gene TRBJ2-7; D is perhaps TRBD2 (6 bases). CDR1 and CDR2 from the germline V gene are SGHVS and FQNEAQ. V lost 1 base, J lost 3 bases, and 13 bases lay in between. This CDR3 has 15 amino acids. The CDR3 DNA reads TGTGCCAGCAGCTTAGAATTGGCGGGAATCTACGAGCAGTACTTC. Its protein is CASSLELAGIYEQYF. Full variable domain (rest looked up from reference TRBV7-8 and TRBJ2-7): GAGVSQSPRYKVAKRGQDVALRCDPISGHVSLFWYQQALGQGPEFLTYFQNEAQLDKSGLPSDRFFAERPEGSVSTLKIQRTQQEDSAVYLCASSLELAGIYEQYFGPGTRLTVT.

This clone was picked up many times. The CDR3 loop is CASRFYTGELFF. The CDR3 DNA follows: TGTGCCAGCAGATTCTACACCGGGGAGCTGTTTTTT. The genes are TRBV5-6 and TRBJ2-2; D remains ambiguous. Trimming left V 5 bases short and J 3 bases short, with 5 bases between. The CDR3 is 12 residues long. The V gene's germline CDR1 is SGHDT and CDR2 YYEEEE.

This clone was counted once. This chain joins TRBV3-1 (or the pseudogene TRBV3-2) and TRBJ2-7; 7 nucleotides line up with TRBD1. The germline V gene has CDR1 LGHDT and CDR2 YNNKEL (reference sequence). V shed 1 base and J 4 bases; nucleotides not matched to a gene: 7. The CDR3 is 15 residues long. The CDR3 spells CASSQAPGQIYEQYF. CDR3 nucleotides: TGTGCCAGCAGCCAAGCCCCGGGACAGATTTACGAGCAGTACTTC.

The CDR3 protein is CASSAQTSGGETQYF. The CDR3 DNA sequence: TGTGCCAGCAGCGCGCAGACTAGCGGGGGAGAGACCCAGTACTTC. V gene TRBV9 combines with J gene TRBJ2-5; 12 bases fit TRBD2. Germline V CDR1 and CDR2: SGDLS, YYNGEE. The CDR3 is made up of 15 amino acids. V dropped 3 bases and J dropped 4; count of bases not matched to a gene: 4.

The chain uses TRBV5-1 and TRBJ2-3, with TRBD2 matching over 9 bases. The CDR3 is made up of 16 amino acids. The V gene end was trimmed by 4 bases and the J gene end by 0 bases; junction bases not matched to a gene: 6. Germline V gives CDR1 SGHRS, CDR2 YFSETQ. The CDR3 DNA reads as TGCGCCAGCAGCCCAGGGCTAGCGGGAAGCACAGATACGCAGTATTTT. This encodes CASSPGLAGSTDTQYF.